The 3 T cell receptor beta chains listed next were all sequenced from one sample in a study of T cell responses to AZD1222 COVID-19 vaccine. TCRdb's copy holds only in-frame clones and misses some; the assay was immunoSEQ multiplex PCR. Of 110,000 to 150,000 clones listed, about 91% are singletons. Sequencing was performed on peripheral blood, taken on day 0 of AZD1222 vaccination. Receptor source: an adult in good health.

This sequence joins TRBV15 and TRBJ2-1, with TRBD2 matching over 7 bases. The CDR3 totals 15 residues. Germline V CDR1 and CDR2: LNHNV, YYDKDF (reference sequence). Germline trimming cut 3 bases from V and 0 bases from J; bases unmatched to any gene: 2. The DNA of the CDR3 is TGTGCCACCAGCAGTGGCGGGAGCTCCTACAATGAGCAGTTCTTC. Its translation is CATSSGGSSYNEQFF. Based on the CDR3 plus reference TRBV15 and TRBJ2-1, the full variable domain is DAMVIQNPRYQVTQFGKPVTLSCSQTLNHNVMYWYQQKSSQAPKLLFHYYDKDFNNEADTPDNFQSRRPNTSFCFLDIRSPGLGDTAMYLCATSSGGSSYNEQFFGPGTRLTVL.

This rearrangement joins TRBV5-6 to TRBJ1-6; D is unresolved. CDR3 length: 14 residues. Looked up from germline, CDR1 is SGHDT and CDR2 is YYEEEE. Trimming left V 1 base short and J 6 bases short, with 8 bases between. The CDR3 spells CASSLFQPNSPLHF. CDR3 in DNA: TGTGCCAGCAGCTTGTTTCAGCCTAATTCACCCCTCCACTTT.

The chain combines TRBV9 with TRBJ2-1; 13 nucleotides agree with TRBD2. V dropped 0 bases and J dropped 5; count of bases not matched to a gene: 5. This CDR3 region has 17 residues. From germline, CDR1 is SGDLS and CDR2 YYNGEE. The CDR3 protein is CASSVARTSGSHNEQFF. CDR3 in DNA: TGTGCCAGCAGCGTAGCCAGGACTAGCGGGAGCCACAATGAGCAGTTCTTC.